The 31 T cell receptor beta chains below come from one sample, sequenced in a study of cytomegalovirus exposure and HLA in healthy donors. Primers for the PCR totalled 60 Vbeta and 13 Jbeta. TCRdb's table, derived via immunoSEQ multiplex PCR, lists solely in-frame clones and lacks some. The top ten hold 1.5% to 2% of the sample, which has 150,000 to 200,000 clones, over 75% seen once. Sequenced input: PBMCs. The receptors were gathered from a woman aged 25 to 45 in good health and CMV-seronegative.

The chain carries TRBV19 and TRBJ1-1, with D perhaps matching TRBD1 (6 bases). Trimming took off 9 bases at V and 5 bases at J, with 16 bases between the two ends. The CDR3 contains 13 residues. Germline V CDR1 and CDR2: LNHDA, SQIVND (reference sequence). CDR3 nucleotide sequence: TGTGCCAGCTCCTACACAGGGAATACTGAAGCTTTCTTT. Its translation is CASSYTGNTEAFF.

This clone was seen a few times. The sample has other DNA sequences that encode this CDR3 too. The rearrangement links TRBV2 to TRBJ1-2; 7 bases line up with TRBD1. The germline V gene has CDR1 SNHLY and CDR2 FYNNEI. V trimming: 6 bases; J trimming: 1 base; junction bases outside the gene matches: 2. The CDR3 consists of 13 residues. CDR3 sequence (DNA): TGTGCCAGCAGAAGGGACAGTAACTATGGCTACACCTTC. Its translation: CASRRDSNYGYTF.

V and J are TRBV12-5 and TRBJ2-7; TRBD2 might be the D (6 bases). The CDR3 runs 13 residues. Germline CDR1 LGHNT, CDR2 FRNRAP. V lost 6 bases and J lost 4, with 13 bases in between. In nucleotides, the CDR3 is TGTGCTAGTGGCCTGGAGGGTGAGTACGAGCAGTACTTC. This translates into CASGLEGEYEQYF.

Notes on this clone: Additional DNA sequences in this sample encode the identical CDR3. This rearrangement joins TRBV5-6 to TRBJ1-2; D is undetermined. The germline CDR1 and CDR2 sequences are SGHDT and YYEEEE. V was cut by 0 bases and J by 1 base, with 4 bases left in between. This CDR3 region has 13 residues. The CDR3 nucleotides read TGTGCCAGCAGCTTGGACAGTAACTATGGCTACACCTTC. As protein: CASSLDSNYGYTF.

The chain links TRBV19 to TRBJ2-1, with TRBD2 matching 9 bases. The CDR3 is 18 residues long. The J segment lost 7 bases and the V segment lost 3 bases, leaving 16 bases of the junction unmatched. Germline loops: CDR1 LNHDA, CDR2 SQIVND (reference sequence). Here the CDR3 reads CASSMAAIGGRAWNEQFF. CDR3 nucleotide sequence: TGTGCCAGTAGTATGGCGGCCATCGGCGGGAGGGCCTGGAATGAGCAGTTCTTC. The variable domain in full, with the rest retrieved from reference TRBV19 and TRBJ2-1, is DGGITQSPKYLFRKEGQNVTLSCEQNLNHDAMYWYRQDPGQGLRLIYYSQIVNDFQKGDIAEGYSVSREKKESFPLTVTSAQKNPTAFYLCASSMAAIGGRAWNEQFFGPGTRLTVL.

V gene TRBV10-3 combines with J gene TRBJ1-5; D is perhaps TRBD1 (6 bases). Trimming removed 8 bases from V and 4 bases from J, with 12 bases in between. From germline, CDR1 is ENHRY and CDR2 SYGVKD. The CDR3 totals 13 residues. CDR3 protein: CAIGGAANQPQHF. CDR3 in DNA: TGTGCCATCGGGGGGGCAGCAAATCAGCCCCAGCATTTT.

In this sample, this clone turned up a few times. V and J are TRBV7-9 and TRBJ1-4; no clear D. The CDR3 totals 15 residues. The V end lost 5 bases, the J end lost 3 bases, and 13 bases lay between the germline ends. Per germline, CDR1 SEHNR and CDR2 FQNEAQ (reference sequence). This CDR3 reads CASSNRQGSNEKLFF. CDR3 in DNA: TGTGCCAGCAGCAATCGACAAGGCTCTAATGAAAAACTGTTTTTT.

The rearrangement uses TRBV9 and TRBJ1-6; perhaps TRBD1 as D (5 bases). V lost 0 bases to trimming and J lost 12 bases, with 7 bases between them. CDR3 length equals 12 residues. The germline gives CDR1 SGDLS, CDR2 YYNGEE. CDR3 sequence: CASSVGRGPLHF. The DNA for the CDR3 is TGTGCCAGCAGCGTAGGTAGGGGACCCCTCCACTTT.

CDR3 sequence reads: CASSQVRPSGTGELFF. The CDR3 bases are TGCGCCAGCAGCCAAGTAAGGCCCTCGGGCACCGGGGAGCTGTTTTTT. The chain links TRBV4-1 to TRBJ2-2, with D uncertain. V was trimmed by 1 base and J by 4 bases, leaving 13 bases between them. Germline CDR1 and CDR2: MGHRA and YSYEKL. CDR3 size: 16 residues.

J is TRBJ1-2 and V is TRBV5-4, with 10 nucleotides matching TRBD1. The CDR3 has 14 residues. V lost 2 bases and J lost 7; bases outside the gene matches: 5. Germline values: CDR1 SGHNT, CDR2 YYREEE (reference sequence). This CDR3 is CASSFRQGAAGYTF. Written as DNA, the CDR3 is TGTGCCAGCAGCTTTAGACAGGGGGCGGCTGGCTACACCTTC.

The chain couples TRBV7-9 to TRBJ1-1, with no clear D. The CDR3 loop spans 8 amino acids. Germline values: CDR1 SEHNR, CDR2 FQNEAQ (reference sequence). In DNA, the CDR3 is TGTTCCGGGTACAATGCTTTCTTT. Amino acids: CSGYNAFF.

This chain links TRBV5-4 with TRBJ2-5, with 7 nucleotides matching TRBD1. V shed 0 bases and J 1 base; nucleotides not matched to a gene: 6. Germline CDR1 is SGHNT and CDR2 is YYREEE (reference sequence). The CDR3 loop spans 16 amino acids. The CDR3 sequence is CASSLERQGFQETQYF. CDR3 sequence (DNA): TGTGCCAGCAGCTTGGAAAGACAGGGCTTCCAAGAGACCCAGTACTTC. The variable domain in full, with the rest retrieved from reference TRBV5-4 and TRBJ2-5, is ETGVTQSPTHLIKTRGQQVTLRCSSQSGHNTVSWYQQALGQGPQFIFQYYREEENGRGNFPPRFSGLQFPNYSSELNVNALELDDSALYLCASSLERQGFQETQYFGPGTRLLVL.

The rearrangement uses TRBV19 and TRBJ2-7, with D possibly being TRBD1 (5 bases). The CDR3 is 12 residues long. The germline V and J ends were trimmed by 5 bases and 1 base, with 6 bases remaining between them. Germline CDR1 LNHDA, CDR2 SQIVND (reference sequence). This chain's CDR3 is CASSGASYEQYF. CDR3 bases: TGTGCCAGTAGTGGGGCATCCTACGAGCAGTACTTC.

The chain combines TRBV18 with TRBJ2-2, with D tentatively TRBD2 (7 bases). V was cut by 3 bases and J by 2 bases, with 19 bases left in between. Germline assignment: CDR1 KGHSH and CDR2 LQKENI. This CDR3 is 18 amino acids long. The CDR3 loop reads CASSPYTGGHTNTGELFF. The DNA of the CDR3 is TGTGCCAGCTCACCGTATACGGGGGGACACACTAACACCGGGGAGCTGTTTTTT.

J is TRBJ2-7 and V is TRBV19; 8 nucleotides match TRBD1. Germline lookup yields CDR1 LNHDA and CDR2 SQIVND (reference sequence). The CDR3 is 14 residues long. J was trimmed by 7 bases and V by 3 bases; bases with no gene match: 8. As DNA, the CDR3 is TGTGCCAGTAGTATGACAGGGGCCTTGGGGGAGCAGTACTTC. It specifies CASSMTGALGEQYF.

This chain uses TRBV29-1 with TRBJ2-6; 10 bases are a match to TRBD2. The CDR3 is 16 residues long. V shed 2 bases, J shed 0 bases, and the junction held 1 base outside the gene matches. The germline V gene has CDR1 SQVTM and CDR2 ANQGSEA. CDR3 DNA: TGCAGCGTTGAAACTAGCGGGACCTCTGGGGCCAACGTCCTGACTTTC. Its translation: CSVETSGTSGANVLTF.

The CDR3 here is CASSVYSRGPVSYGYTF. The CDR3 DNA is TGTGCCAGCAGCGTATACTCGAGGGGGCCGGTTTCTTATGGCTACACCTTC. This chain uses TRBV9 with TRBJ1-2, with 7 bases aligning to TRBD1. V shed 1 base and J 5 bases; nucleotides not matched to a gene: 14. Per the germline V gene, CDR1 is SGDLS and CDR2 is YYNGEE. CDR3 length: 17 amino acids. Full variable domain (remainder filled in from reference TRBV9 and TRBJ1-2): DSGVTQTPKHLITATGQRVTLRCSPRSGDLSVYWYQQSLDQGLQFLIQYYNGEERAKGNILERFSAQQFPDLHSELNLSSLELGDSALYFCASSVYSRGPVSYGYTFGSGTRLTVV.

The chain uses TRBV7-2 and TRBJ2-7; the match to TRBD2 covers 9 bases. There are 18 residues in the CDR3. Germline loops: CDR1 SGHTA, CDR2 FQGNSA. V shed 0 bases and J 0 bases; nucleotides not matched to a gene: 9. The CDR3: CASSLAVAGGSSSYEQYF. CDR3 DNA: TGTGCCAGCAGCTTAGCGGTGGCGGGAGGGTCGAGCTCCTACGAGCAGTACTTC.

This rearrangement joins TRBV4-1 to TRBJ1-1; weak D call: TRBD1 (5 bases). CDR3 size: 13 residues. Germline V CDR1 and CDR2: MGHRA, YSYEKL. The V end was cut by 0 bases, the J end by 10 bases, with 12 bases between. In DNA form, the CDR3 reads TGCGCCAGCAGCCAAGATTGGAGGGGCCGAGCTTTCTTT. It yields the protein CASSQDWRGRAFF.

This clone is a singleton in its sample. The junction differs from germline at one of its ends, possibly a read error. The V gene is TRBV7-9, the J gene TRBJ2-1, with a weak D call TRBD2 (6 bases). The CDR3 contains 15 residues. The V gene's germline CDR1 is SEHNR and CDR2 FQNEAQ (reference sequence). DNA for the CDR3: TGTTCCAGCAGCTTAGCGGAGGGCGCTTGGAATGAGCAGTTCTTC. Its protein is CSSSLAEGAWNEQFF.

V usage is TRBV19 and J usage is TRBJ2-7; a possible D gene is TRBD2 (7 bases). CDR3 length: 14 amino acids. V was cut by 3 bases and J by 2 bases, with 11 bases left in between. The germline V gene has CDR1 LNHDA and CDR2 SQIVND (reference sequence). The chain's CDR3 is CASSMRGGPYEQYF. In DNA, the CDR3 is TGTGCCAGTAGTATGAGGGGGGGCCCCTACGAGCAGTACTTC.

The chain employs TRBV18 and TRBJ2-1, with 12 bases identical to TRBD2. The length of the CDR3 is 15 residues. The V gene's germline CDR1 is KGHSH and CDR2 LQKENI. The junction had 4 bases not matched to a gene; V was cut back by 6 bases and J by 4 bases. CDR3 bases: TGTGCCAGCTCTCTACTAGCGGGGGGTTACAATGAGCAGTTCTTC. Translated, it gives CASSLLAGGYNEQFF.

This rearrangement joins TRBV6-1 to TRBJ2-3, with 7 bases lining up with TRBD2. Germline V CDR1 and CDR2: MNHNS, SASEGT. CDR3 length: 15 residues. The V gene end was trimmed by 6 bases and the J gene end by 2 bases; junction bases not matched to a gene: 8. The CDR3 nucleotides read TGTGCCAGCAGGGAATCGGGACTAAACACAGATACGCAGTATTTT. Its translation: CASRESGLNTDTQYF.

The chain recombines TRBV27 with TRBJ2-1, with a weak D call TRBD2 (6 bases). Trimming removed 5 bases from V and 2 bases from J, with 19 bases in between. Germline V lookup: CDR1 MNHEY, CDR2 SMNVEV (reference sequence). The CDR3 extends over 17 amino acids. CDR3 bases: TGTGCCAGCAGTCTCCATGGGCGGGACGCCACCTACAATGAGCAGTTCTTC. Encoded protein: CASSLHGRDATYNEQFF.

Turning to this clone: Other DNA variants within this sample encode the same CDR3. The CDR3 coding sequence is TGTGCCAGCAGCTTCCGGGACAGGGGATACGGCTACACCTTC. Its protein product is CASSFRDRGYGYTF. The chain uses TRBV5-4 and TRBJ1-2; 10 nucleotides align to TRBD1. The CDR3 runs 14 residues. Germline lookup yields CDR1 SGHNT and CDR2 YYREEE (reference sequence). V was clipped by 2 bases and J by 8 bases; unmatched bases: 6.

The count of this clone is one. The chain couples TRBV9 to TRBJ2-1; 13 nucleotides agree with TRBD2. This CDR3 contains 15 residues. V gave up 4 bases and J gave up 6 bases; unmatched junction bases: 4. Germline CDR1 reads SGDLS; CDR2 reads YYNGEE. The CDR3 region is CASSTSGRAGNEQFF. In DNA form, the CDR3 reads TGTGCCAGCAGCACTAGCGGGAGGGCCGGCAATGAGCAGTTCTTC.

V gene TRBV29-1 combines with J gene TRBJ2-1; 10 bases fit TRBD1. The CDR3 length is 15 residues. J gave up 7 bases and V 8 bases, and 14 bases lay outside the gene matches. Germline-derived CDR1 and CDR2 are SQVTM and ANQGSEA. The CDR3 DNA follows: TGCAGCACCACCCCTCCGGGACAGGGGTTGAATGAGCAGTTCTTC. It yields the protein CSTTPPGQGLNEQFF.

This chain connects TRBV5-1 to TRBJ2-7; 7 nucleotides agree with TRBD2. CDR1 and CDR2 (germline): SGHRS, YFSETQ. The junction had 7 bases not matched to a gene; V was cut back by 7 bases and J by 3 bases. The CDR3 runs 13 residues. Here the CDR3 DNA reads TGCGCCAGCCGATTGGGCGGGAGCTACGAGCAGTACTTC. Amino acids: CASRLGGSYEQYF.

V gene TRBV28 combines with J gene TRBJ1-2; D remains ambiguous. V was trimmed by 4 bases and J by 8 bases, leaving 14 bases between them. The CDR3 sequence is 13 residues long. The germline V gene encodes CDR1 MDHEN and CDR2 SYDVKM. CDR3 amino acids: CASSWGLRAGYTF. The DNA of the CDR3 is TGTGCCAGCAGTTGGGGTTTGAGGGCCGGCTACACCTTC.

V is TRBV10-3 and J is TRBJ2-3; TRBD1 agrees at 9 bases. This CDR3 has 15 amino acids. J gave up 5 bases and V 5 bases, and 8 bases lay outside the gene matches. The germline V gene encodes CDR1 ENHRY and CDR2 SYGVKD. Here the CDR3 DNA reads TGTGCCATCAGTTTTGGGACAGGGTCAATAGATACGCAGTATTTT. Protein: CAISFGTGSIDTQYF.

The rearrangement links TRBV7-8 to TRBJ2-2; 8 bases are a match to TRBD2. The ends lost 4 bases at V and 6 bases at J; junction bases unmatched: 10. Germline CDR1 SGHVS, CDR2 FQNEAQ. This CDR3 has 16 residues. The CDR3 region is CASSSRGGLGPGELFF. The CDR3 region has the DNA TGTGCCAGCAGCTCCCGGGGGGGCCTAGGTCCCGGGGAGCTGTTTTTT.